The 25 T cell receptor beta chains below were found in one sample sequenced in a study of CD8 T cells in Susac syndrome. With random hexamers, about 0.45 to 1 ug RNA was reverse transcribed. TCRdb recomputed calls from the immunoSEQ multiplex PCR reads with MiXCR, one row per CDR3 protein. The sample consists of 120,000 to 150,000 distinct CDR3 sequences, roughly 94% of them appearing once. The sequenced material came from CD4+ T cells from PBMCs. Every receptor here comes from a human donor in good health.

The chain has TRBV11-3 and TRBJ2-7, with a tentative D call TRBD2 (5 bases). This CDR3 has 13 amino acids. Trimming took 0 bases from V and 2 from J, leaving 5 bases between them. Germline lookup yields CDR1 SGHNT and CDR2 YENEEA. CDR3 amino acids: CASSLDGTYEQYF. CDR3 sequence (DNA): TGTGCCAGCAGCTTAGACGGGACCTACGAGCAGTACTTC.

V is TRBV5-1 and J is TRBJ2-5, with D hard to call. CDR3 length: 13 amino acids. The V gene lost 4 bases and the J gene lost 3 bases, with 10 bases spanning the gap. Looked up from germline, CDR1 is SGHRS and CDR2 is YFSETQ. Here the CDR3 DNA reads TGCGCCAGCAGCGAGCCCTCCGAAGAGACCCAGTACTTC. This gives the protein CASSEPSEETQYF.

This clonotype was seen just once. CDR3 sequence reads: CSARDWPGTGYGYTF. CDR3 nucleotides: TGCAGTGCTAGAGATTGGCCCGGGACAGGCTATGGCTACACCTTC. The chain couples TRBV20-1 to TRBJ1-2, with 8 bases identical to TRBD1. From germline, CDR1 is DFQATT and CDR2 SNEGSKA (reference sequence). This CDR3 has 15 residues. Germline trimming cut 0 bases from V and 4 bases from J; bases unmatched to any gene: 7.

This chain links TRBV30 with TRBJ2-5, with D hard to call. Trimming stripped 3 bases from V and 5 bases from J, with 7 bases between. The CDR3 contains 11 residues. Germline CDR1 and CDR2: GTSNPN and SVGIG (reference sequence). The chain's CDR3 is CAWRLRETQYF. In DNA form, the CDR3 reads TGTGCCTGGAGGTTGCGGGAGACCCAGTACTTC.

V is TRBV7-3 and J is TRBJ2-2, with D unresolved. This CDR3 is built from 13 residues. Germline lookup yields CDR1 SGHTA and CDR2 FQGTGA. V was shortened by 5 bases and J by 7 bases, with 11 bases between the two germline ends. CDR3 DNA sequence: TGTGCCAGCAGCCGAACGGTCGTCGGGGAGCTGTTTTTT. Protein sequence: CASSRTVVGELFF.

The chain's CDR3 is CSANLGSYEQYF. In DNA, the CDR3 is TGCAGCGCGAACCTGGGCTCCTACGAGCAGTACTTC. The chain employs TRBV29-1 and TRBJ2-7, with D unclear. V lost 7 bases and J lost 0, with 10 bases in between. In germline, CDR1 is SQVTM, CDR2 ANQGSEA. The CDR3 is 12 residues long.

The genes are TRBV10-3 and TRBJ2-3; D is possibly TRBD1 (6 bases). V gave up 9 bases and J gave up 5 bases, with 15 bases separating them. The CDR3 is 13 amino acids. CDR1 is ENHRY, CDR2 SYGVKD, per germline. CDR3 sequence reads: CAIRQDPRDTQYF. The CDR3 DNA reads as TGTGCCATTCGACAGGACCCAAGAGATACGCAGTATTTT.

V and J are TRBV30 and TRBJ2-1; the match to TRBD2 covers 8 bases. With 2 bases clipped from V and 12 bases from J, the junction kept 9 bases outside the gene matches. The CDR3 extends over 13 amino acids. CDR1 is GTSNPN and CDR2 is SVGIG in the germline V gene (reference sequence). CDR3 in amino acids: CAWSKPGGPRQFF. The CDR3 DNA sequence: TGTGCCTGGAGTAAACCGGGAGGGCCTAGGCAGTTCTTC.

This rearrangement joins TRBV9 to TRBJ2-7, with 9 positions matching TRBD1. The germline gives CDR1 SGDLS, CDR2 YYNGEE. This CDR3 is 14 amino acids long. V shed 3 bases and J 5 bases; nucleotides not matched to a gene: 6. DNA of the CDR3: TGTGCCAGCAGCGGGGGACAGGGATTTAACGAGCAGTACTTC. This translates into CASSGGQGFNEQYF.

The gene calls are TRBV7-9 and TRBJ2-2; no firm D call. Germline CDR1 and CDR2: SEHNR and FQNEAQ (reference sequence). Trimming left V 6 bases short and J 2 bases short, with 4 bases between. The CDR3 has 12 amino acids. In DNA form, the CDR3 reads TGTGCCAGCAGTTTAAACACCGGGGAGCTGTTTTTT. Its translation: CASSLNTGELFF. The whole variable domain, filled in from reference TRBV7-9 and TRBJ2-2, reads DTGVSQNPRHKITKRGQNVTFRCDPISEHNRLYWYRQTLGQGPEFLTYFQNEAQLEKSRLLSDRFSAERPKGSFSTLEIQRTEQGDSAMYLCASSLNTGELFFGEGSRLTVL.

This chain uses TRBV15 with TRBJ1-1; D perhaps matches TRBD1 (6 bases). The CDR3 is 17 residues long. Germline CDR1 is LNHNV and CDR2 is YYDKDF (reference sequence). V lost 5 bases to trimming and J lost 2 bases, with 21 bases between them. CDR3 loop: CATSVRGGHRVNTEAFF. The DNA of the CDR3 is TGTGCCACCAGCGTCCGGGGGGGTCACAGGGTCAACACTGAAGCTTTCTTT.

The chain couples TRBV20-1 to TRBJ2-3; D may be TRBD2 (6 bases). With 5 bases removed from V and 2 bases from J, the gap between germline ends came to 8 bases. Germline V gene data show CDR1 as DFQATT and CDR2 as SNEGSKA (reference sequence). The CDR3 has 12 amino acids. CDR3 sequence (DNA): TGCAGTGCTCCGGGACTCACAGATACGCAGTATTTT. It yields the protein CSAPGLTDTQYF.

J is TRBJ2-5 and V is TRBV15; D may be TRBD2 (6 bases). Germline values: CDR1 LNHNV, CDR2 YYDKDF (reference sequence). V was pared by 0 bases and J by 4 bases, with 6 bases between. This CDR3 is built from 13 residues. The CDR3 region has the DNA TGTGCCACCAGCAGAGATAGCGGAGAGACCCAGTACTTC. Its protein product is CATSRDSGETQYF.

The chain links TRBV3-1 to TRBJ2-5; a possible D gene is TRBD2 (5 bases). The germline CDR1 and CDR2 sequences are LGHDT and YNNKEL (reference sequence). CDR3 length equals 13 residues. V lost 4 bases, J lost 4 bases, and 10 bases lay in between. The CDR3 reads CASSPPGGETQYF. In DNA, the CDR3 is TGTGCCAGCAGCCCCCCAGGAGGAGAGACCCAGTACTTC.

This sequence joins TRBV27 and TRBJ2-7, with 8 nucleotides matching TRBD1. CDR3 length: 15 residues. Germline CDR1 is MNHEY and CDR2 is SMNVEV (reference sequence). With V trimmed by 8 bases and J by 3 bases, 12 bases remained unmatched. CDR3 sequence (DNA): TGTGCCAGCCGCGTCAGGGGGCGCTGGGACTACGAGCAGTACTTC. It is translated as CASRVRGRWDYEQYF.

V and J are TRBV6-6 and TRBJ2-7; D possibly corresponds to TRBD1 (6 bases). The CDR3 has 12 amino acids. Deletions cut 2 bases from V and 4 bases from J, with 6 bases between. Germline V lookup: CDR1 MNHNY, CDR2 SVGAGI (reference sequence). CDR3 DNA sequence: TGTGCCAGCAGTTACACAGGGTACGAGCAGTACTTC. Translation gives CASSYTGYEQYF.

The chain links TRBV7-2 to TRBJ2-1, with 7 bases matching TRBD2. The V gene end was trimmed by 0 bases and the J gene end by 4 bases; junction bases not matched to a gene: 3. The germline CDR1 and CDR2 sequences are SGHTA and FQGNSA. This CDR3 has 15 residues. DNA for the CDR3: TGTGCCAGCAGCTTAGCACCTAGCGGTTACAATGAGCAGTTCTTC. It specifies CASSLAPSGYNEQFF.

The V call is TRBV7-9, the J call TRBJ2-2; 10 nucleotides match TRBD2. The germline V gene encodes CDR1 SEHNR and CDR2 FQNEAQ (reference sequence). The CDR3 is made up of 17 amino acids. With 5 bases clipped from V and 6 bases from J, the junction kept 12 bases outside the gene matches. CDR3 DNA: TGTGCCAGCAGCCCACCCTATCTAGCGGGAGTCCCCGGGGAGCTGTTTTTT. Amino acids: CASSPPYLAGVPGELFF.

This clonotype was seen just once. The chain couples TRBV20-1 to TRBJ1-4, with D maybe TRBD1 (6 bases). CDR1 and CDR2 (germline): DFQATT, SNEGSKA (reference sequence). This CDR3 is 15 amino acids long. Trimming took 3 bases from V and 9 from J, leaving 20 bases between them. CDR3 sequence: CSARDSLTSAKKLFF. CDR3 sequence (DNA): TGCAGTGCTAGGGACAGCCTCACGTCCGCCAAAAAACTGTTTTTT.

V is TRBV6-5 and J is TRBJ1-1, with D hard to call. This CDR3 is built from 14 residues. With 6 bases removed from V and 4 bases from J, the gap between germline ends came to 15 bases. Germline CDR1 MNHEY, CDR2 SVGAGI. CDR3 bases: TGTGCCAGCAGACCCTCCCCGAAGGGCACTGAAGCTTTCTTT. Its translation: CASRPSPKGTEAFF.

The rearrangement links TRBV25-1 to TRBJ1-1, with unresolved D. Trimming cost V 4 bases and J 5 bases, with 8 bases left between them. Germline V gene sequence: CDR1 MGHDK, CDR2 SYGVNS. This CDR3 comprises 12 residues. The CDR3 bases are TGTGCCAGCAGTGTTGGGTTGACTGAAGCTTTCTTT. It translates to CASSVGLTEAFF.

The gene calls are TRBV5-1 and TRBJ2-1, with TRBD2 matching 10 bases. V dropped 7 bases and J dropped 8; count of bases not matched to a gene: 9. Germline V lookup: CDR1 SGHRS, CDR2 YFSETQ. The CDR3 runs to 14 residues. The CDR3 protein is CASYASSGRHEQFF. The CDR3 DNA sequence: TGCGCCAGCTACGCGTCTAGCGGGAGACATGAGCAGTTCTTC.

The rearrangement uses TRBV20-1 and TRBJ2-1; 9 bases are shared with TRBD2. Trimming removed 3 bases from V and 6 bases from J; junction bases left unmatched: 6. The germline gives CDR1 DFQATT, CDR2 SNEGSKA (reference sequence). This CDR3 region has 14 residues. CDR3 residues: CSARRSGRLNEQFF. As DNA, the CDR3 is TGCAGTGCTAGGAGAAGCGGGAGGCTCAATGAGCAGTTCTTC.

V usage is TRBV29-1 and J usage is TRBJ2-5, with 8 bases fitting TRBD1. V shed 0 bases, J shed 3 bases, and the junction held 0 bases outside the gene matches. The CDR3 is 13 amino acids. Looked up from germline, CDR1 is SQVTM and CDR2 is ANQGSEA. CDR3 DNA sequence: TGCAGCGTTGAAGAGGACAGGGAAGAGACCCAGTACTTC. It is translated as CSVEEDREETQYF.

The rearrangement uses TRBV19 and TRBJ1-5; no clear D. The CDR3 runs to 12 residues. Per germline, CDR1 LNHDA and CDR2 SQIVND (reference sequence). Trimming took 7 bases from V and 4 from J, leaving 8 bases between them. CDR3 amino acids: CASNYRNQPQHF. The CDR3, as DNA: TGTGCCAGTAACTACAGAAATCAGCCCCAGCATTTT.